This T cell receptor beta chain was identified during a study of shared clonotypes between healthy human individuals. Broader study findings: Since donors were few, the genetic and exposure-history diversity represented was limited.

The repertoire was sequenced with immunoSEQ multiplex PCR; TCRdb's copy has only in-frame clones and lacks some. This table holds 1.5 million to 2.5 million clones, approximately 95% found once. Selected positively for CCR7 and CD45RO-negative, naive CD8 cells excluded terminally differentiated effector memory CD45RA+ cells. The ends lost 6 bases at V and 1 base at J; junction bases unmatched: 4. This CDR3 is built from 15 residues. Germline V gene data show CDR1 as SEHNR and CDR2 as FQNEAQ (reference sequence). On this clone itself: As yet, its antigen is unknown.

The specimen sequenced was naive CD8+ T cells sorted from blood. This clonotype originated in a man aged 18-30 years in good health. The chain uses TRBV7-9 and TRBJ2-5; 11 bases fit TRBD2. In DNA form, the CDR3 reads TGTGCCAGCAGAGGGACTAGCGGCTCCCAAGAGACCCAGTACTTC. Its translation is CASRGTSGSQETQYF.